Presented here are 19 T cell receptor beta chains from one specimen sequenced in a study of blood T cell repertoires in COVID-19 (dated by TCRdb to the early 2020s). The library was generated by the immunoSEQ multiplex PCR assay. Here the immuneACCESS table is served through TCRdb, limited to in-frame sequences with V and J called. Missing clones are a known gap in these copies; in checked studies unresolved V genes cover under half, and the rest lacks a known reason. Recorded for this sample are some 71,000 clones; 75% to 85% of them occurred a single time. The leading ten clones occupy about a fifth of the sample. The specimen was peripheral blood. These receptors were obtained from a woman between 45 and 65 years old with acute or convalescent COVID-19.

The chain couples TRBV19 to TRBJ2-7, with TRBD1 matching over 9 bases. This CDR3 has 17 amino acids. Per the germline V gene, CDR1 is LNHDA and CDR2 is SQIVND (reference sequence). The J segment lost 3 bases and the V segment lost 1 base, leaving 10 bases of the junction unmatched. This chain's CDR3 is CASSIVRGQGNFYEQYF. As DNA, the CDR3 is TGTGCCAGTAGTATAGTAAGGGGACAGGGCAACTTCTACGAGCAGTACTTC.

Only one count was recorded for this clone. The chain joins TRBV9 to TRBJ2-4, with D perhaps TRBD2 (5 bases). There are 14 residues in the CDR3. Trimming pared 0 bases from V and 7 bases from J, leaving 11 bases between. Looked up from germline, CDR1 is SGDLS and CDR2 is YYNGEE. CDR3 in amino acids: CASSVEIGENIQYF. The CDR3 region has the DNA TGTGCCAGCAGCGTAGAGATCGGGGAGAACATTCAGTACTTC.

V and J are TRBV2 and TRBJ2-1, with a weak D call TRBD1 (6 bases). CDR1 is SNHLY, CDR2 FYNNEI, per germline. This CDR3 is 14 amino acids long. The V end was cut by 3 bases, the J end by 4 bases, with 10 bases between. Here the CDR3 DNA reads TGTGCCAGCAGTGAGGGAGACAGGTACAATGAGCAGTTCTTC. This translates into CASSEGDRYNEQFF.

The chain joins TRBV5-6 to TRBJ1-2; the D is unclear. The length of the CDR3 is 16 residues. V was cut by 2 bases and J by 0 bases, with 14 bases left in between. The germline gives CDR1 SGHDT, CDR2 YYEEEE. CDR3 in DNA: TGTGCCAGCAGCTTAAGGGTGGTGAGGGCTAACTATGGCTACACCTTC. This sequence encodes CASSLRVVRANYGYTF.

The chain couples TRBV11-3 to TRBJ1-1, with 7 bases lining up with TRBD1. V lost 0 bases, J lost 4 bases, and 8 bases stayed unmatched. Looked up from germline, CDR1 is SGHNT and CDR2 is YENEEA. This CDR3 is built from 16 residues. CDR3 nucleotide sequence: TGTGCCAGCAGCTTAGATTCCCCACAGGGGAGCACTGAAGCTTTCTTT. Translating it yields CASSLDSPQGSTEAFF.

A single count supports this clone. The gene calls are TRBV25-1 and TRBJ2-4; weak D call: TRBD1 (5 bases). Germline CDR1 MGHDK, CDR2 SYGVNS. The CDR3 has 16 residues. V lost 5 bases and J 0 bases, leaving 14 bases between the germline ends. The CDR3 loop reads CASSTYRILAKNIQYF. DNA for the CDR3: TGTGCCAGCAGTACGTACAGGATTCTAGCCAAAAACATTCAGTACTTC.

The gene calls are TRBV5-8 and TRBJ2-1, with a tentative D call TRBD1 (5 bases). CDR3 size: 15 residues. Germline CDR1 SGHTS, CDR2 YDEGEE. V lost 4 bases to trimming and J lost 4 bases, with 15 bases between them. The CDR3 sequence: CASSPWTLQYNEQFF. CDR3 nucleotides: TGTGCCAGCAGCCCATGGACACTTCAATACAATGAGCAGTTCTTC.

The chain is built from TRBV9 and TRBJ2-1; 9 bases are shared with TRBD2. From germline, CDR1 is SGDLS and CDR2 YYNGEE. V trimming: 4 bases; J trimming: 4 bases; junction bases outside the gene matches: 6. The CDR3 extends over 15 amino acids. CDR3 DNA: TGTGCCAGCAGCACCCAGCGGGGGGATTACAATGAGCAGTTCTTC. Protein: CASSTQRGDYNEQFF.

The chain uses TRBV12-3 or TRBV12-4 and TRBJ2-1, with D perhaps matching TRBD2 (6 bases). The CDR3 spans 13 residues. The V gene lost 11 bases and the J gene lost 4 bases, with 15 bases spanning the gap. CDR3 sequence: CASHGGFYNEQFF. DNA for the CDR3: TGTGCCTCCCACGGGGGTTTTTACAATGAGCAGTTCTTC.

This chain links TRBV19 with TRBJ1-5, with D maybe TRBD1 (5 bases). The CDR3 length is 16 residues. CDR1 is LNHDA and CDR2 is SQIVND in the germline V gene (reference sequence). Deletions cut 10 bases from V and 0 bases from J, with 19 bases between. The CDR3 sequence: CATQSRDGGSNQPQHF. CDR3 coding DNA: TGTGCCACCCAATCGCGGGACGGGGGTAGCAATCAGCCCCAGCATTTT.

The rearrangement uses TRBV27 and TRBJ2-7, with D tentatively TRBD1 (5 bases). V lost 2 bases, J lost 0 bases, and 8 bases lay in between. From germline, CDR1 is MNHEY and CDR2 SMNVEV (reference sequence). This CDR3 is 14 amino acids long. The CDR3 sequence is CASSLDRDSYEQYF. CDR3 bases: TGTGCCAGCAGTTTAGACAGAGACTCCTACGAGCAGTACTTC.

The chain carries TRBV4-2 and TRBJ1-1, with D tentatively TRBD1 (6 bases). Germline V gives CDR1 LGHNA, CDR2 YNFKEQ. The germline V and J ends were trimmed by 3 bases and 2 bases, with 16 bases remaining between them. The CDR3 has 16 residues. The CDR3 loop is CASSHEPAGTNTEAFF. The CDR3, as DNA: TGTGCCAGCAGCCATGAACCAGCCGGGACAAACACTGAAGCTTTCTTT.

The chain employs TRBV5-1 and TRBJ2-1, with a tentative D call TRBD2 (5 bases). Germline-derived CDR1 and CDR2 are SGHRS and YFSETQ. V lost 3 bases to trimming and J lost 2 bases, with 18 bases between them. The CDR3 length is 17 residues. CDR3 in DNA: TGCGCCAGCAGCTCTCTTTTTCCCGGGAACCCCTACAATGAGCAGTTCTTC. Protein product: CASSSLFPGNPYNEQFF.

This clone was detected a few times. This chain uses TRBV27 with TRBJ1-1; D possibly corresponds to TRBD1 (5 bases). This CDR3 spans 14 amino acids. Trimming cost V 6 bases and J 1 base, with 12 bases left between them. Germline V gene data show CDR1 as MNHEY and CDR2 as SMNVEV (reference sequence). CDR3 DNA sequence: TGTGCCAGCAGAACTGGGGCGGAGAACACTGAAGCTTTCTTT. As protein: CASRTGAENTEAFF.

The gene calls are TRBV10-3 and TRBJ1-2, with TRBD1 identical over 7 bases. The V segment lost 7 bases and the J segment 7 bases; nucleotides outside the gene matches: 12. Germline CDR1 ENHRY, CDR2 SYGVKD. CDR3 length: 14 amino acids. CDR3 sequence reads: CAITRDRQGGGYTF. Here the CDR3 DNA reads TGTGCCATCACCAGAGATCGACAGGGAGGTGGCTACACCTTC.

V usage is TRBV2 and J usage is TRBJ1-1; 8 bases fit TRBD1. CDR1 SNHLY and CDR2 FYNNEI come from the germline V gene. Losses at the gene ends were 6 bases for V and 1 base for J; bases not matched to a gene: 7. This CDR3 is built from 15 residues. The DNA for the CDR3 is TGTGCCAGCAGGCTACAAGGACAGGGGAACACTGAAGCTTTCTTT. Residues: CASRLQGQGNTEAFF.

The gene calls are TRBV7-2 and TRBJ2-5, with a possible D match to TRBD1 (6 bases). CDR3 length equals 15 residues. Germline V lookup: CDR1 SGHTA, CDR2 FQGNSA. Trimming removed 2 bases at V and 5 bases at J, with 15 bases between. In DNA, the CDR3 is TGTGCCAGCAGCTTATTAGCAGAAACAGGGGAGACCCAGTACTTC. It specifies CASSLLAETGETQYF.

The chain combines TRBV18 with TRBJ1-1, with 8 bases matching TRBD1. Trimming cost V 5 bases and J 3 bases; bases outside gene matches: 5. CDR3 length equals 14 residues. Germline lookup yields CDR1 KGHSH and CDR2 LQKENI. DNA for the CDR3: TGTGCCAGCTCAGACCGGACAGGGCACACTGAAGCTTTCTTT. This gives the protein CASSDRTGHTEAFF.

This clone was seen just once. The chain is built from TRBV6-2 or TRBV6-3 and TRBJ2-7, with 8 bases identical to TRBD1. Germline CDR1 is MNHEY and CDR2 is SVGEGT. This CDR3 is built from 16 residues. V shed 2 bases, J shed 2 bases, and the junction held 8 bases outside the gene matches. The CDR3 nucleotides read TGTGCCAGCAGTTACGCTGGGACAGGCGTGCCCTACGAGCAGTACTTC. Translation: CASSYAGTGVPYEQYF.